This T cell receptor beta chain is drawn from a study of T cell changes during pregnancy in multiple sclerosis. The germline V and J ends were trimmed by 4 bases and 4 bases, with 11 bases remaining between them. Germline CDR1 is LNHDA and CDR2 is SQIVND (reference sequence). This CDR3 is built from 14 residues. Produced via immunoSEQ multiplex PCR; TCRdb's table is partial and in-frame only. The table lists tens of thousands of clones, roughly 91% of them singletons. The gene calls are TRBV19 and TRBJ1-3; D gene unclear. The material was peripheral blood, obtained in the third trimester of pregnancy. This clonotype originated in a female donor in good health, enrolled as a control in a pregnancy study. The CDR3 protein is CASSTAHGGNTIYF. The CDR3, as DNA: TGTGCCAGTAGTACCGCGCACGGGGGAAACACCATATATTTT.